One sample yielded the 12 T cell receptor beta chains listed below, sequenced in a study of OX40 agonist ivuxolimab in advanced cancers. Produced via immunoSEQ multiplex PCR; TCRdb's table is partial and in-frame only. The sample holds over 30,000 clones, about 87% seen once. The input for sequencing was CD4+ or CD8+ T cells sorted from blood, taken in a trial of the OX40 agonist ivuxolimab. These receptor sequences come from an adult with an advanced solid tumor such as melanoma, head and neck, liver or kidney cancer.

The genes are TRBV6-5 and TRBJ2-7; 7 bases line up with TRBD1. Trimming took 6 bases from V and 5 from J; bases not matched to a gene: 10. The germline CDR1 and CDR2 sequences are MNHEY and SVGAGI. The CDR3 is made up of 14 amino acids. The CDR3 protein is CASSRAQGNDEQYF. In DNA form, the CDR3 reads TGTGCCAGCAGCCGCGCACAGGGGAACGACGAGCAGTACTTC.

This clone has only one observation. The rearrangement joins TRBV5-6 to TRBJ1-4, with D unresolved. CDR1 is SGHDT, CDR2 YYEEEE, per germline. V dropped 2 bases and J dropped 0 bases, with 5 bases sitting between them. The CDR3 is made up of 14 amino acids. CDR3 in DNA: TGTGCCAGCAGCTTTGGGGCAACTAATGAAAAACTGTTTTTT. Translated: CASSFGATNEKLFF.

The rearrangement links TRBV13 to TRBJ2-3, with a possible D match to TRBD2 (6 bases). CDR1 and CDR2 (germline): PRHDT, FYEKMQ (reference sequence). This CDR3 is 15 amino acids long. Trimming took 1 base from V and 2 from J, leaving 10 bases between them. The CDR3 region is CASSLEGTVTDTQYF. CDR3 DNA sequence: TGTGCCAGCAGCTTAGAGGGGACTGTCACAGATACGCAGTATTTT.

The sample holds a few counts of this clone. This chain uses TRBV19 with TRBJ1-6; TRBD1 is a possible D gene (6 bases). With 7 bases removed from V and 6 bases from J, the gap between germline ends came to 10 bases. The CDR3 has 13 residues. The germline V gene encodes CDR1 LNHDA and CDR2 SQIVND (reference sequence). CDR3 DNA sequence: TGTGCCAGTACAGGGGAGGGTAATTCACCCCTCCACTTT. This codes for CASTGEGNSPLHF.

The V and J genes are TRBV18 and TRBJ1-1; D perhaps matches TRBD1 (6 bases). The CDR3 is made up of 13 amino acids. V was clipped by 8 bases and J by 4 bases, with 14 bases between them. Germline-derived CDR1 and CDR2 are KGHSH and LQKENI. CDR3 coding DNA: TGTGCCAGCAACTGGGGGCCGGGCACTGAAGCTTTCTTT. Amino acids: CASNWGPGTEAFF. The whole variable domain, filled in from reference TRBV18 and TRBJ1-1, reads NAGVMQNPRHLVRRRGQEARLRCSPMKGHSHVYWYRQLPEEGLKFMVYLQKENIIDESGMPKERFSAEFPKEGPSILRIQQVVRGDSAAYFCASNWGPGTEAFFGQGTRLTVV.

The chain recombines TRBV29-1 with TRBJ2-1; no clear D gene. V was shortened by 5 bases and J by 0 bases, with 11 bases between the two germline ends. CDR1 and CDR2 from the germline V gene are SQVTM and ANQGSEA. This CDR3 is 14 amino acids long. CDR3 DNA: TGCAGCGTTTATGTCTCGAGCTCCTACAATGAGCAGTTCTTC. The encoded protein is CSVYVSSSYNEQFF.

The chain carries TRBV5-1 and TRBJ2-3, with D possibly matching TRBD1 (6 bases). V lost 7 bases to trimming and J lost 2 bases, with 14 bases between them. CDR3 length: 14 residues. Germline assignment: CDR1 SGHRS and CDR2 YFSETQ. This CDR3 reads CASVADSLTDTQYF. The CDR3 DNA reads as TGCGCCAGCGTTGCGGACAGTCTCACAGATACGCAGTATTTT.

The chain links TRBV11-2 to TRBJ2-1; 7 bases fit TRBD2. Germline trimming cut 0 bases from V and 12 bases from J; bases unmatched to any gene: 8. Germline V CDR1 and CDR2: SGHAT, FQNNGV. The CDR3 totals 14 residues. CDR3 region: CASSLDRRRGVQFF. The CDR3, as DNA: TGTGCCAGCAGCTTAGATCGAAGACGGGGGGTGCAGTTCTTC.

This rearrangement joins TRBV9 to TRBJ2-6, with D unclear. Trimming removed 4 bases at V and 2 bases at J, with 10 bases between. Germline assignment: CDR1 SGDLS and CDR2 YYNGEE. The length of the CDR3 is 15 residues. The CDR3 loop reads CASSPERAGANVLTF. CDR3 bases: TGTGCCAGCAGCCCGGAACGGGCTGGGGCCAACGTCCTGACTTTC. Looking up the rest from reference TRBV9 and TRBJ2-6 gives the full variable domain: DSGVTQTPKHLITATGQRVTLRCSPRSGDLSVYWYQQSLDQGLQFLIQYYNGEERAKGNILERFSAQQFPDLHSELNLSSLELGDSALYFCASSPERAGANVLTFGAGSRLTVL.

This clone was detected once. The chain carries TRBV9 and TRBJ2-3; 8 nucleotides agree with TRBD2. The germline V gene has CDR1 SGDLS and CDR2 YYNGEE. CDR3 size: 17 residues. The trim removed 3 bases at V and 2 bases at J, leaving 11 bases unmatched. The CDR3 DNA follows: TGTGCCAGCAGCGCCCGTATAAAGCGGGAGAACACAGATACGCAGTATTTT. This translates into CASSARIKRENTDTQYF.

The CDR3 spells CASSFSGQKSYEQYF. The DNA for the CDR3 is TGTGCCAGCAGTTTCTCAGGACAGAAATCCTACGAGCAGTACTTC. The rearrangement links TRBV27 to TRBJ2-7; D may be TRBD1 (6 bases). CDR3 size: 15 residues. The V and J ends lost 3 bases and 1 base respectively, with 13 bases between them. Looked up from germline, CDR1 is MNHEY and CDR2 is SMNVEV (reference sequence).

The chain uses TRBV5-8 and TRBJ1-2; no clear D gene. Germline CDR1 SGHTS, CDR2 YDEGEE. V was trimmed by 1 base and J by 5 bases, leaving 9 bases between them. The CDR3 has 13 amino acids. CDR3 loop: CASSLIQNYGYTF. The CDR3 DNA follows: TGTGCCAGCAGCTTGATACAGAATTATGGCTACACCTTC. The complete variable domain, with remaining parts taken from reference TRBV5-8 and TRBJ1-2, reads EAGVTQSPTHLIKTRGQQATLRCSPISGHTSVYWYQQALGLGLQFLLWYDEGEERNRGNFPPRFSGRQFPNYSSELNVNALELEDSALYLCASSLIQNYGYTFGSGTRLTVV.